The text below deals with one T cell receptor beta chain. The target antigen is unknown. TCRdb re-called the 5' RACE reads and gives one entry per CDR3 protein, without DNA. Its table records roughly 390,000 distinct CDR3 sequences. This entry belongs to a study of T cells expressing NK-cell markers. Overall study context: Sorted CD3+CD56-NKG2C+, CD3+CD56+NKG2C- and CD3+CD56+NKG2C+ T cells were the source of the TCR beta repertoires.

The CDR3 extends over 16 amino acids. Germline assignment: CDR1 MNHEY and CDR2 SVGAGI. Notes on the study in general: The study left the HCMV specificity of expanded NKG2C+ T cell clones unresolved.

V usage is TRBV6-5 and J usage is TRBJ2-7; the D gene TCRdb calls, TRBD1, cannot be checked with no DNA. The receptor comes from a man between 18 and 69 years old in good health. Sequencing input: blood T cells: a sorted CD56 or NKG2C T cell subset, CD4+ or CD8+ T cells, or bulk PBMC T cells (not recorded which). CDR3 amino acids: CASSYRRGLSSYEQYF.